This T cell receptor (beta chain) was sequenced in a study of cytomegalovirus exposure and HLA in healthy donors listed by TCRdb under 2017. Context from the whole study: According to an earlier analysis of 587 of the donors, about 179 million T cells yielded approximately 120 million unique TCR beta sequences and around 300 Gb of sequence data. An early release covering 500 to 750 HLA-typed donors comprised approximately 300 gigabases of sequencing data and roughly 85 million unique TCR sequences. Among the approximately 400 genotyped donors, 75% to 90% belonged to the genetic ancestry cluster associated with self-reported Caucasian donors. The study was designed to test whether signatures of past pathogen exposure could be identified by cataloging public T cell receptors. The study profiled the T cell repertoires of 500 to 800 subjects by immunosequencing and related them to cytomegalovirus serostatus. Along with the roughly 700-subject first cohort, a separate validation cohort of roughly 110 different subjects was used. To predict cytomegalovirus infection status, the study combined high-throughput TCR immunosequencing, statistical association of individual TCRs with disease status, and machine learning. A later analysis re-analyzed previously published TCR beta repertoires from approximately 670 donors and added high-resolution HLA genotyping to study TCR occurrence patterns. Rather than using new phenotypic data, the later analysis identified candidate immune exposures from TCR beta sequences and from how often those sequences occurred across donors. In an earlier analysis of a few hundred of the donors, high-throughput TCR beta sequencing was used to judge whether each TCR beta V gene segment behaved as functional or pseudogenic. Donor age, sex, ethnicity and CMV serostatus were compiled alongside the repertoire data. A later genetic analysis took genome-wide SNP genotypes for about 55% of the roughly 700 donors and used that subset as a discovery cohort. Every discovery cohort repertoire had been produced on one sequencing platform. Class I and class II HLA loci were covered by the typing at four-digit resolution. The number of donors typed differed by locus, with roughly 620-640 for A, B, C, DRB1 and DQB1, around 520 for DQA1, nearly 610 for DPA1, and 472 for DPB1. A handful of DR-DQ haplotypes were handled as single units for association and clustering because linkage in the cohort was strong. Among 300 to 450 genotyped donors of the cohort, an average of roughly 240,000 unique TCR beta nucleotide sequences were sequenced per donor, around 20% of them non-productive. Findings and caveats that apply to the study as a whole: Because some donors lacked HLA typing at each locus, the association tests relied only on the typed subset. In a later analysis, HLA-associated TCR beta chains showed more clonal expansion and lower generation probabilities than non-associated chains that were equally common. The only immune exposure information available for the cohort was CMV serostatus. In a later genetic analysis, a missense DCLRE1C variant was associated with V-gene and J-gene trimming of TCR beta chains, and the association was replicated in an independent cohort. In an earlier analysis of approximately 600 of the donors, most TCR beta V segments were observed in productive rearrangements about 90% or about 30% of the time, broadly matching IMGT annotations. In a later analysis, the rate of TCR association differed among HLA loci, with DRB1 alleles having the most associated TCRs and HLA-C alleles having the fewest. Correlated functional status among segregating V segments might be attributable to linkage disequilibrium, but an unknown experimental factor could not be ruled out. A later analysis reported that several top co-occurrence clusters appeared linked to parvovirus B19, influenza, CMV and Epstein-Barr virus. In vitro tests confirmed that three of the cytomegalovirus-associated TCR beta chains recognize cytomegalovirus antigens. A further reported finding was that TCR beta sequences accurately predicted the HLA-A and HLA-B alleles for most subjects in the first cohort. In this cohort, only TCR beta chains were sequenced, and detectable features were limited by the absence of alpha or paired-chain data. The 87-base-pair reads could not distinguish some IMGT-functional V segments, including TRBV6-2 and TRBV6-3, so those segments were excluded. Most TCR sequences were seen in very few donors, while some public TCRs were found in many individuals. At a false discovery rate of 0.05, a later analysis linked about 17,000 TCR beta sequences to specific HLA alleles. When HLA alleles, especially DR and DQ, strongly co-occurred, attributing TCR associations to individual alleles was difficult. Roughly 15 rarely observed V segments, including chromosome 9 orphons, were excluded from the earlier analysis of 550 to 700 of the donors because counts were too low. Sequencing depth was assumed to be roughly uniform across donors in the presence/absence analyses, though that assumption may not hold. In a later analysis, most CMV-associated TCR beta chains were found to appear HLA-restricted, with HLA associations seemingly driven largely by CMV exposure. The authors suggested that the approach could potentially be extended to other disease states and immunological phenotypes. In both the original and validation cohorts, the classifier was reported to diagnose cytomegalovirus status with high specificity and sensitivity. The study listed approximately 150 TCR beta chains as associated with cytomegalovirus. The sequencing pipeline was judged likely to have produced a cluster of highly shared sequence variants as a technical artifact. Compared with the approximately 720-donor mean, donors in an Asian-associated ancestry cluster had fewer N-insertions in productive TCRs, according to a later genetic analysis.

In regard to this clone: No cognate antigen has been identified for it. Base quality data are lacking; no much larger clone is found one base away.

To prepare the library, the immunoSEQ multiplex PCR assay was applied. The multiplex PCR relied on a mix of 60 forward primers for TCR Vbeta segments and 13 reverse primers for TCR Jbeta segments. A multiplex PCR assay on genomic DNA amplified the CDR3 region of rearranged TCR beta genes. Amplified TCR beta libraries were sequenced as 87-base-pair reads on the Illumina HiSeq System. On the study's bioinformatics: A later analysis tallied about 77 million unique TCR beta chains across the 550 to 850 repertoires, and approximately 11 million of those chains were shared by two or more donors. To remove PCR and sequencing errors, raw reads were error-corrected and collapsed into unique sequences using a nearest-neighbor algorithm that merged closely related sequences. V, D and J gene segments were assigned by aligning CDR3 sequences to IMGT reference sequences. For a sequence to be retained, a match of at least six nucleotides to both a V gene segment and a J gene segment was required. Rearrangements were classified as productive when the CDR3 lacked stop codons and remained in frame with V and J, and all other rearrangements were classified as non-productive. CDR3 was defined according to IMGT convention as the region running from the second conserved V-encoded cysteine to the conserved J-encoded phenylalanine. The earlier analysis of a few hundred of the donors excluded sequences that lacked an unambiguous match to a single V gene segment. In an earlier analysis of 450 to 700 of the donors, V segments were called functional above 56.7% productive rearrangements and were called segregating when the between-donor standard deviation exceeded 5%. A statistical classification framework was built for diagnosing cytomegalovirus status from the catalog of TCR beta chain sequences. In a later analysis, V and J genes were assigned by comparing TCR nucleotide sequences against IMGT/GENE-DB human TR gene sequences. The TCRdist pipeline was used in a later analysis to assign CDR3 sequences and most-parsimonious VDJ recombination scenarios. In a later analysis, every TCR beta chain was defined by the combination of its CDR3 amino acid sequence and its V-gene family, and reads without a unique V-gene family were dropped. A later analysis removed 500 to 600 highly shared, low-generation-probability nucleotide sequences to deal with suspected cross-contamination and a sequencing artifact. For each public chain, a later analysis derived a clonal expansion index from normalized ranks of inferred template counts within each repertoire. Generation probabilities in a later analysis came from a VDJ recombination model fitted to out-of-frame rearrangements, and those results were checked against IGoR. Hypergeometric tests were used in a later analysis to score TCR-TCR, TCR-HLA and TCR-CMV co-occurrence, with a repertoire-size bias correction applied to the TCR pairs. To estimate false discovery rates, a later analysis permuted the HLA or CMV assignments 20 times. In a later analysis, co-occurring TCRs were grouped using DBSCAN, with TCRdist sequence similarity added in when clustering inside HLA-allele-positive subsets. Co-occurrence clustering excluded repertoires with fewer than 30,000 or more than 120,000 public chains, plus five with anomalous nucleotide sharing. TCRdb's version of the immuneACCESS table is confined to in-frame rearrangements and falls short of the full clone set. An unresolved V gene accounts for under half of the shortfall where checked; the remainder is of unknown origin. The V and J calls and clone size come from that table; D and trimming were worked out from the DNA. The sample contains some 120,000 clones, approximately 17% of them found a single time. Of the sample, roughly 3% falls within the top ten clones.

For CDR1 and CDR2, the germline V gene lists MDHEN and SYDVKM. Including the terminal cysteine and phenylalanine, the CDR3 comprises 15 residues. Of the read, only the CDR3 DNA is kept; its 45 bases are in frame from base 1. The V and J ends are trimmed by 6 bases and 0 bases, leaving 12 bases between them. In total, 600 or so healthy bone marrow donors made up the cohort. At the time of sampling, all cohort members were nominally healthy, though unrecorded immune exposures were likely present. The donor was CMV seropositive and belonged to the group of over 250 seropositive cohort members. Every donor gave a peripheral blood sample, and the peripheral blood mononuclear cells from that sample were used for TCR beta sequencing. Genomic DNA was extracted from the blood cell samples with the Qiagen DNeasy Blood Extraction Kit.

The chain was built from TRBV28 and TRBJ1-3; the D gene is perhaps TRBD1, from 5 matching bases. This clonotype was obtained from a female donor in good health and CMV-seropositive. What was sequenced was PBMCs. The sequence in DNA is TGTGCCAGCAGAACAGGTTTCCACTCTGGAAACACCATATATTTT. This codes for CASRTGFHSGNTIYF.